A selection of T cell receptor beta chains follows, all from one sample in a study of identical twins. Using its own MiXCR run on the 5' RACE reads, TCRdb lists one record per CDR3 protein. The table has a few hundred thousand distinct CDR3 sequences, about 9% seen once; the top ten hold roughly 8.9%. Material: naive T cells sorted from blood. These receptors came from a woman between 50 and 59 years old in good health. Each CDR3 is given with its conserved first and last residue.

j_call v_call cdr3_aa
TRBJ2-1 TRBV19 CASSIAPPDPTYNEQFF
TRBJ2-7 TRBV30 CAWSPDRDEQYF
TRBJ2-2 TRBV20-1 CSATKENTGELFF
TRBJ1-4 TRBV3-1 CASSQKYSATNEKLFF
TRBJ2-3 TRBV10-3 CATRSRADTQYF
TRBJ2-3 TRBV11-2 CASSFFRGTDTQYF
TRBJ2-1 TRBV6-1 CASSEAPLSSYNEQFF
TRBJ2-1 TRBV24-1 CATSDFLAGKNEQFF
TRBJ2-1 TRBV20-1 CSAPGFSGTSGTNEQFF
TRBJ2-2 TRBV5-1 CASSDLTGRGTGELFF
TRBJ2-5 TRBV29-1 CSVSRAAQETQYF
TRBJ2-1 TRBV11-2 CASSHRQGNYNEQFF
TRBJ2-1 TRBV5-6 CASSYLREWYNEQFF
TRBJ2-5 TRBV5-1 CASSSSGTFQETQYF
TRBJ1-1 TRBV10-3 CAISWGGPEAFF
TRBJ1-6 TRBV4-1 CASSQDSRGSPLHF
TRBJ2-1 TRBV12-3/TRBV12-4 CASSSRGLPQFF
TRBJ2-7 TRBV3-1 CASSQSVLSYEQYF
TRBJ2-1 TRBV11-2 CASSTLAGRNNEQFF
TRBJ1-2 TRBV12-3/TRBV12-4 CASSRDRVYGYTF
TRBJ1-1 TRBV12-3/TRBV12-4 CASSPMTGGAAEAFF
TRBJ1-4 TRBV2 CASSTAGNMVVFF
TRBJ2-1 TRBV29-1 CSVGSRLGYNEQFF
TRBJ2-1 TRBV7-2 CASSLARRGNNEQFF
TRBJ2-1 TRBV3-1 CASSHKRGFGLADNEQFF
TRBJ2-3 TRBV20-1 CSARERGGRWTDTQYF
TRBJ2-1 TRBV12-3/TRBV12-4 CASSRTGKQFF
TRBJ2-1 TRBV29-1 CSVLQGYNEQFF
TRBJ1-6 TRBV20-1 CSARSQGPYSPLHF
TRBJ2-1 TRBV20-1 CSAGTGESEQFF
TRBJ2-1 TRBV20-1 CSARDTLLYNEQFF
TRBJ2-7 TRBV5-6 CASSTLSGSLSYEQYF
TRBJ2-7 TRBV11-3 CASSSRGREQYF
TRBJ2-1 TRBV5-1 CASSPGRGPYNEQFF
TRBJ1-5 TRBV20-1 CSAATGDNQPQHF
TRBJ1-4 TRBV7-9 CASAGQNNEKLFF
TRBJ2-5 TRBV7-9 CASSLIIRGQETQYF
TRBJ1-2 TRBV12-5 CAGPPGGAYGYTF
TRBJ1-2 TRBV11-2 CASSLQDYYGYTF
TRBJ2-6 TRBV25-1 CASRKWGVGANVLTF
TRBJ2-1 TRBV10-1 CASSEFRTSGGNEQFF
TRBJ2-1 TRBV3-1 CASSHAPRLAGLYNEQFF
TRBJ1-5 TRBV20-1 CSAEPTGGQPQHF
TRBJ2-7 TRBV6-1 CASRATTGGAYEQYF
TRBJ2-6 TRBV20-1 CSASLFRDSKTRATSSSGANVLTF
TRBJ2-5 TRBV6-5 CASSPGLGIIFQETQYF
TRBJ1-1 TRBV7-8 CASSLRLNRGDTEAFF
TRBJ2-3 TRBV25-1 CASSGQYADTQYF
TRBJ1-5 TRBV5-4 CASRILQWNQPQHF
TRBJ1-6 TRBV3-1 CASSQGGRNSPLHF
TRBJ2-3 TRBV5-6 CASSLLPGVGADTQYF
TRBJ1-1 TRBV11-2 CASSLGSPLFRMNTEAFF
TRBJ2-3 TRBV5-8 CASSGTGTDTQYF
TRBJ2-5 TRBV20-1 CSARLPGETQYF
TRBJ2-5 TRBV5-1 CASSVQGSGETQYF
TRBJ2-1 TRBV6-5 CASSFTGLGYNEQFF
TRBJ1-1 TRBV29-1 CSVEEGRAFF